These T cell receptor beta chains were read from a single sample in a study of T-cell reconstitution after alpha-beta-depleted transplantation in children. In TCRdb, the PCR reads were re-called with MiXCR into one record per CDR3 protein. The profile shows 300,000 to 400,000 distinct CDR3 sequences, 10% to 15% of them singletons. Sequencing used PBMCs, obtained from the stem cell graft. These receptors came from a human donor who donated a stem cell graft to a child with Fanconi anemia. The CDR3 runs from the conserved cysteine through the conserved F or W. The order of the fields is D gene, V gene, J gene, clone size, CDR3 protein, CDR3 DNA. D genes are given only for firm matches. Not all rows give a size; the values are once, few, many and, for expanded clones, a class.

TRBD2	TRBV5-1	TRBJ2-1	few	CASSLGLAGTYNEQFF	TGCGCCAGCAGCTTGGGGCTAGCGGGCACCTACAATGAGCAGTTCTTC
-	TRBV11-2	TRBJ2-7	-	CASSPAGRSYEQYF	TGTGCCAGCAGCCCAGCCGGTAGGTCCTACGAGCAGTACTTC
-	TRBV12-3/TRBV12-4	TRBJ1-1	many	CASSPGHQNTEAFF	TGTGCCAGCAGTCCGGGACACCAGAACACTGAAGCTTTCTTT
-	TRBV7-2	TRBJ2-6	-	CASSLSTAGANVLTF	TGTGCCAGCAGCTTAAGTACTGCTGGGGCCAACGTCCTGACTTTC
-	TRBV7-2	TRBJ1-3	-	CASSLRHIPGNTIYF	TGTGCCAGCAGCTTACGGCATATCCCTGGAAACACCATATATTTT
-	TRBV3-1	TRBJ2-1	few	CASSPLGGGNEQFF	TGTGCCAGCAGCCCCCTAGGGGGGGGGAATGAGCAGTTCTTC
TRBD2	TRBV20-1	TRBJ2-7	few	CSASDRGGPEEQYF	TGCAGTGCTAGTGACCGGGGGGGGCCGGAAGAGCAGTACTTC
-	TRBV4-2	TRBJ1-2	few	CASSQDEENPHGYTF	TGTGCCAGCAGCCAAGATGAAGAAAACCCTCATGGCTACACCTTC
TRBD1	TRBV19	TRBJ1-1	-	CAVSPTGVWGTEAFF	TGTGCCGTTTCGCCAACAGGGGTTTGGGGGACTGAAGCTTTCTTT
-	TRBV10-3	TRBJ2-1	few	CAISEMGGSYNEQFF	TGTGCCATCAGTGAGATGGGGGGTTCCTACAATGAGCAGTTCTTC
TRBD1	TRBV7-2	TRBJ2-1	-	CASSLKTGTGEQFF	TGTGCCAGCAGCTTAAAAACAGGGACAGGGGAGCAGTTCTTC
-	TRBV4-2	TRBJ2-1	many	CASSQDQMVSYNEQFF	TGTGCCAGCAGCCAAGATCAGATGGTTTCCTACAATGAGCAGTTCTTC
-	TRBV20-1	TRBJ1-5	-	CSAVPPGNQPQHF	TGCAGTGCGGTCCCCCCGGGGAATCAGCCCCAGCATTTT
-	TRBV6-6	TRBJ2-3	few	CASRDLTDTQYF	TGTGCCAGCAGGGATCTCACAGATACGCAGTATTTT